The rows below give T cell receptor beta chains drawn from one sample of a study of blood T cell repertoires in COVID-19. Clones were read by immunoSEQ multiplex PCR, and TCRdb kept only the in-frame ones, dropping some. The table lists under 200,000 clones, roughly nine tenths of them singletons. The sequencing input was peripheral blood. The source of these receptors is a woman in her sixties with COVID-19, enrolled during active disease. CDR3s include the opening cysteine and the closing phenylalanine or tryptophan. A D gene is named only where the DNA matches it firmly. Clone size is not always given. Where it is, it says once, few, many or a class for expanded clones.

d_call | j_call | v_call | clone_size | cdr3_aa | cdr3_nt
- | TRBJ1-6 | TRBV19 | - | CASSGVGARSPLHF | TGTGCCAGTAGTGGCGTGGGGGCGCGGTCACCCCTCCACTTT
- | TRBJ1-1 | TRBV30 | many | CAWSLGSLNTEAFF | TGTGCCTGGAGTCTGGGCAGCTTGAACACTGAAGCTTTCTTT
TRBD2 | TRBJ2-5 | TRBV19 | - | CASSIWPLTSGRAQETQYF | TGTGCCAGTAGTATTTGGCCCCTTACTAGCGGGAGGGCCCAGGAGACCCAGTACTTC
- | TRBJ1-1 | TRBV7-8 | - | CASSLDMNTEAFF | TGTGCCAGCAGCTTAGATATGAACACTGAAGCTTTCTTT
TRBD2 | TRBJ2-1 | TRBV19 | - | CASTPRLAGVTSYNEQFF | TGTGCCAGTACTCCCCGACTAGCGGGAGTTACCTCCTACAATGAGCAGTTCTTC
- | TRBJ2-1 | TRBV7-9 | - | CASSLGVADYNEQFF | TGTGCCAGCAGCCTTGGAGTAGCGGACTACAATGAGCAGTTCTTC
- | TRBJ2-3 | TRBV7-2 | once | CASSLGGRGSKETDTQYF | TGTGCCAGCAGCTTAGGAGGGCGGGGATCAAAGGAAACAGATACGCAGTATTTT
- | TRBJ2-5 | TRBV7-9 | few | CASSPQGLSDQETQYF | TGTGCCAGCAGCCCACAGGGTTTGAGCGACCAAGAGACCCAGTACTTC
- | TRBJ2-7 | TRBV30 | - | CAWSGLTGNYYEQYF | TGTGCCTGGAGTGGGTTAACAGGGAACTACTACGAGCAGTACTTC
TRBD1 | TRBJ1-3 | TRBV7-2 | - | CASSMTGTSGNTIYF | TGTGCCAGCAGCATGACAGGGACATCTGGAAACACCATATATTTT
- | TRBJ2-5 | TRBV11-2 | - | CASSLEGSGFQETQYF | TGTGCCAGCAGCTTAGAGGGTAGCGGCTTCCAAGAGACCCAGTACTTC
- | TRBJ1-2 | TRBV29-1 | once | CSVGGWRVGYTF | TGCAGCGTTGGAGGATGGAGGGTCGGCTACACCTTC
TRBD2 | TRBJ2-2 | TRBV6-5 | few | CASTAGGYTGELFF | TGTGCCAGCACAGCGGGAGGATACACCGGGGAGCTGTTTTTT
- | TRBJ1-2 | TRBV5-6 | - | CASSIGQRLYGYTF | TGTGCCAGCAGCATTGGACAGCGTCTCTATGGCTACACCTTC
- | TRBJ2-4 | TRBV19 | - | CATGGLAKNIQYF | TGTGCCACAGGAGGGTTAGCCAAAAACATTCAGTACTTC
- | TRBJ2-2 | TRBV7-2 | - | CASRSPGLGTGELFF | TGTGCCAGCAGGTCCCCAGGGTTAGGCACCGGGGAGCTGTTTTTT
TRBD2 | TRBJ2-2 | TRBV29-1 | - | CSVSGSMGELFF | TGCAGCGTCAGCGGGAGCATGGGGGAGCTGTTTTTT
TRBD1 | TRBJ1-2 | TRBV5-8 | once | CASSSPDRRLNYGYTF | TGTGCCAGCAGCTCCCCGGACAGGAGACTTAACTATGGCTACACCTTC
- | TRBJ2-3 | TRBV5-1 | few | CASSLARDRLRDTQYF | TGCGCCAGCAGCTTGGCTAGAGACAGGTTAAGGGATACGCAGTATTTT
TRBD1 | TRBJ2-1 | TRBV4-1 | once | CASSQFLPGQGSDEQFF | TGCGCCAGCAGCCAGTTCCTACCGGGACAGGGATCGGATGAGCAGTTCTTC
- | TRBJ2-1 | TRBV19 | - | CASSTKTGNGFF | TGTGCCAGTAGTACTAAAACAGGGAATGGGTTCTTC
TRBD2 | TRBJ2-1 | TRBV11-3 | - | CASSLAGEPYNEQFF | TGTGCCAGCAGCCTAGCGGGAGAGCCCTACAATGAGCAGTTCTTC
TRBD1 | TRBJ2-5 | TRBV24-1 | - | CATSDAGTAYQETQYF | TGTGCCACCAGTGATGCCGGGACAGCGTACCAAGAGACCCAGTACTTC
TRBD2 | TRBJ2-7 | TRBV7-8 | - | CASSLRLAGEGEQYF | TGTGCCAGCAGCCTCCGACTAGCGGGAGAGGGCGAGCAGTACTTC
- | TRBJ2-7 | TRBV30 | - | CAWSAGAGYEQYF | TGTGCCTGGAGTGCGGGTGCCGGCTACGAGCAGTACTTC
- | TRBJ2-3 | TRBV12-3/TRBV12-4 | few | CASKKAGDTQYF | TGTGCCAGCAAAAAAGCAGGAGATACGCAGTATTTT
- | TRBJ2-3 | TRBV6-2/TRBV6-3 | once | CASSYGAGSGTDTQYF | TGTGCCAGCAGTTACGGCGCGGGTAGCGGCACAGATACGCAGTATTTT
TRBD1 | TRBJ1-2 | TRBV6-6 | once | CASSRYYSMDRGASGYTF | TGTGCCAGCAGCCGATACTATTCGATGGACAGGGGGGCGAGCGGCTACACCTTC
TRBD2 | TRBJ2-3 | TRBV7-3 | - | CASSLISASGSDTQYF | TGTGCCAGCAGCTTAATCTCGGCTAGCGGGAGTGATACGCAGTATTTT
TRBD2 | TRBJ2-1 | TRBV6-2/TRBV6-3 | - | CASSYSFEAGGSYNEQFF | TGTGCCAGCAGTTACTCGTTTGAAGCGGGAGGCTCCTACAATGAGCAGTTCTTC
TRBD2 | TRBJ2-2 | TRBV4-3 | - | CASSQGLAGFPGELFF | TGCGCCAGCAGCCAAGGCCTAGCGGGATTCCCCGGGGAGCTGTTTTTT
- | TRBJ1-6 | TRBV7-9 | - | CASSLEQDNSPLHF | TGTGCCAGCAGCTTAGAACAGGATAATTCACCCCTCCACTTT
TRBD1 | TRBJ1-2 | TRBV20-1 | - | CSVDRDYGYTF | TGCAGTGTGGACAGGGACTATGGCTACACCTTC
- | TRBJ1-1 | TRBV7-2 | - | CASSLQGRGTEAFF | TGTGCCAGCAGCTTACAGGGGAGAGGCACTGAAGCTTTCTTT
- | TRBJ1-2 | TRBV21-1 | - | CASSTNQDRLKRPRNGYTF | TGTGCCAGCAGCACCAACCAGGACAGGCTGAAACGTCCGAGGAATGGCTACACCTTC
- | TRBJ1-2 | TRBV20-1 | - | CSASWQGYTF | TGCAGTGCTAGTTGGCAGGGCTACACCTTC
- | TRBJ2-7 | TRBV4-2 | - | CASSQARDLASYEQYF | TGTGCCAGCAGCCAAGCCCGGGACTTAGCATCCTACGAGCAGTACTTC
TRBD1 | TRBJ1-5 | TRBV5-6 | - | CASSLGLTGPNQPQHF | TGTGCCAGCAGCTTGGGCTTGACAGGGCCCAATCAGCCCCAGCATTTT
TRBD2 | TRBJ2-1 | TRBV11-2 | - | CASSSRLAGNEQFF | TGTGCCAGCAGCTCAAGACTAGCTGGGAATGAGCAGTTCTTC
TRBD2 | TRBJ2-5 | TRBV7-2 | - | CASSSQISGRRETQYF | TGTGCCAGCAGCTCGCAGATTAGCGGGAGGCGCGAGACCCAGTACTTC
TRBD1 | TRBJ1-2 | TRBV7-9 | - | CASSVGTGGVNGYTF | TGTGCCAGCAGCGTTGGGACAGGGGGCGTCAATGGCTACACCTTC
- | TRBJ1-5 | TRBV7-2 | - | CASSGQGGGQPQHF | TGTGCCAGCAGCGGCCAGGGCGGGGGGCAGCCCCAGCATTTT
- | TRBJ1-1 | TRBV5-4 | - | CASSLVRNMNTEAFF | TGTGCCAGCAGCTTGGTGCGGAACATGAACACTGAAGCTTTCTTT
- | TRBJ1-4 | TRBV2 | - | CASNRQVGEKLFF | TGTGCCAGCAACAGGCAGGTTGGTGAAAAACTGTTTTTT
TRBD2 | TRBJ2-5 | TRBV5-4 | once | CASSLTGTSAETQYF | TGTGCCAGCAGCTTGACCGGGACTAGCGCTGAGACCCAGTACTTC